Sequencing of this TCR beta chain was carried out in a study of identical twins. Everyone who donated was a healthy Caucasian. The CDR3 loop spans 16 amino acids. The V gene's germline CDR1 is KGHSH and CDR2 LQKENI. Trimming removed 0 bases at V and 4 bases at J, with 13 bases between. This clonotype was seen ten or more times. Its specificity is not known. Study-level results: Among monozygotic twins, out-of-frame TCR alpha sharing exceeded what models predicted.

cDNA carried unique molecular identifiers, and a universal primer site was added by template switching. One entry per CDR3 protein, called by TCRdb with MiXCR from the 5' RACE reads. The sample lists more than 200,000 distinct CDR3 sequences, approximately 9% seen once, with 5% to 6% in the top ten. Sequences were obtained from memory (CD45RO+) T cells sorted from blood. This TCR came from a woman under 30 in good health. The chain joins TRBV18 to TRBJ2-1; D gene ambiguous. CDR3 coding DNA: TGTGCCAGCTCACCACCGAACGGGCAGGTTTACAATGAGCAGTTCTTC. Its translation is CASSPPNGQVYNEQFF.